Listed below are T cell receptor beta chains from one sample, sequenced in a study of blood T cells in healthy people across ages. MiXCR, applied by TCRdb to the 5' RACE reads, yields one record per CDR3 protein. This sample yields 890,000 or so distinct CDR3 sequences, of which around two thirds are seen a single time; approximately 30% belongs to the top ten. Input material: blood. These TCRs come from a man younger than 40 in good health. CDR3s include the opening cysteine and the closing phenylalanine or tryptophan.

>TRBJ1-2|TRBV20-1
CSARVSAATINYGYTF
>TRBJ2-7|TRBV18
CASSPANEQYF
>TRBJ2-3|TRBV7-2
CASRPPGGGADTQYF
>TRBJ1-2|TRBV10-3
CAISESLGQGDYGYTF
>TRBJ2-1|TRBV4-1
CASSPLAGGPYEQFF
>TRBJ1-5|TRBV28
CASSLGQRAQPQHF
>TRBJ2-5|TRBV29-1
CSVDILGGGQETQYF
>TRBJ2-5|TRBV6-5
CASSYSGGTQETQYF
>-|TRBV12-3/TRBV12-4
CASSLDWGHDYEQYF
>TRBJ1-4|TRBV27
CASSKGYLRGRREKLFF
>-|TRBV6-5
CASSYPGGLEQYF
>TRBJ1-2|TRBV3-1
CASSQDQNYGYTF
>TRBJ1-2|TRBV3-1
CASSPTPQGRANYGYTF
>TRBJ2-2|TRBV13
CASSWDRVGTGELFF
>TRBJ1-2|TRBV7-9
CASSLSQNNYGYTF
>TRBJ1-6|TRBV25-1
CASRGDNYNSPLHF
>TRBJ2-5|TRBV28
CASSLPTTGKETQYF
>TRBJ1-2|TRBV12-3/TRBV12-4
CASSPRLKALNYGYTF
>TRBJ2-6|TRBV2
CASSHRQGATGANVLTF
>TRBJ2-4|TRBV20-1
CSASRVSPPGEQYF
>TRBJ1-2|TRBV7-9
CASSPLYGPYGYTF
>TRBJ2-6|TRBV11-3
CASSLDSRHGANVLTF
>TRBJ2-3|TRBV7-9
CASSATGGAGTQYF
>TRBJ2-3|TRBV2
CASSDLGTGTDTQYF
>-|TRBV7-2
CASSSASGEGETQYF
>TRBJ2-1|TRBV7-2
CASSTRGGSYNEQFF
>TRBJ2-5|TRBV5-8
CASSLLSTQETQYF
>TRBJ2-5|TRBV28
CASSPYRDRTGLAETQYF
>TRBJ2-5|TRBV20-1
CSAPQGPPRNEQYF
>TRBJ2-5|TRBV7-8
CASSSWETYQETQYF
>TRBJ1-2|TRBV29-1
CSVGRERGRYGYTF
>TRBJ2-7|TRBV6-5
CASSGDRGLYEQYF
>TRBJ2-5|TRBV5-1
CASSPIGRERETQYF
>TRBJ2-4|TRBV20-1
CSARSRGGLAGDVAKNIQYF
>TRBJ2-1|TRBV4-2
CASSQEASGGYSYNEQFF
>TRBJ2-5|TRBV7-9
CASSLVMGHQETQYF
>TRBJ2-1|TRBV27
CASSLLAGGLSYNEQFF
>TRBJ2-1|TRBV4-1
CASSQVTGGAWNEQFF